This T cell receptor (beta chain) was profiled in a study of shared T cell receptors in the human thymus. Data came from immunoSEQ multiplex PCR; TCRdb stores just in-frame clones and leaves some out. The sample lists 650,000 to 950,000 clones; roughly 85% were seen once. V shed 5 bases, J shed 4 bases, and the junction held 15 bases outside the gene matches. Looked up from germline, CDR1 is SGHTA and CDR2 is FQGNSA. The CDR3 length is 18 residues. The sample was also reused in another study, on human thymus T cells. That work contributes: From resections taken during corrective heart surgery, the thymus tissue was obtained. Usage of V and J genes appeared biased in thymic and blood repertoires.

The chain couples TRBV7-2 to TRBJ2-1; 9 positions agree with TRBD2. The sequencing input was thymocytes. The receptor comes from a girl in the first two years of life with a congenital heart defect. CDR3 DNA sequence: TGTGCCAGCAGCGATTTCGGGGGAGCGGGGGGACTATACAATGAGCAGTTCTTC. Encoded protein: CASSDFGGAGGLYNEQFF.